These T cell receptor beta chains were read from a single sample in a study of blood T cell repertoires in COVID-19. Profiled with immunoSEQ multiplex PCR; TCRdb holds only in-frame clones, not every one. The data contain some 93,000 clones, less than 90% of them seen just once; the ten biggest clones take up approximately 6.8%. Sequenced: peripheral blood. These receptors were taken from a man in his 60s with acute or convalescent COVID-19. The CDR3 runs from the conserved cysteine through the conserved F or W. A D gene is named only where the DNA matches it firmly. Size tells how often a clone was seen (once, few, many) or the class of an expanded clone, and some rows leave it out.

v_gene: TRBV27; j_gene: TRBJ1-5; d_gene: NA; abundance: once; CDR3aa: CASSSNIRDKGNQPQHF; CDR3nt: TGTGCCAGCAGTTCAAATATCCGGGACAAGGGGAATCAGCCCCAGCATTTT
v_gene: TRBV12-3/TRBV12-4; j_gene: TRBJ1-2; d_gene: TRBD1; abundance: NA; CDR3aa: CASSSGGYGYTF; CDR3nt: TGTGCCAGCAGCTCAGGGGGGTATGGCTACACCTTC
v_gene: TRBV19; j_gene: TRBJ1-1; d_gene: NA; abundance: NA; CDR3aa: CASSITRGNTEAFF; CDR3nt: TGTGCCAGTAGTATCACCAGGGGGAACACTGAAGCTTTCTTT
v_gene: TRBV7-9; j_gene: TRBJ2-5; d_gene: NA; abundance: once; CDR3aa: CASSLAAARSGYETQYF; CDR3nt: TGTGCCAGCAGCTTAGCGGCAGCTAGGAGTGGTTACGAGACCCAGTACTTC
v_gene: TRBV3-1/TRBV3-2; j_gene: TRBJ2-7; d_gene: TRBD2; abundance: NA; CDR3aa: CASSQGGGTTYEQYF; CDR3nt: TGTGCCAGCAGCCAAGGGGGGGGTACTACCTACGAGCAGTACTTC
v_gene: TRBV5-1; j_gene: TRBJ2-6; d_gene: TRBD1; abundance: NA; CDR3aa: CASSRGRDRASGANVLTF; CDR3nt: TGCGCCAGCAGCCGTGGCCGGGACAGAGCCTCTGGGGCCAACGTCCTGACTTTC
v_gene: TRBV9; j_gene: TRBJ2-1; d_gene: TRBD1; abundance: NA; CDR3aa: CASSNDRGSSYNEQFF; CDR3nt: TGTGCCAGCAGCAATGACAGGGGGAGCTCCTACAATGAGCAGTTCTTC
v_gene: TRBV7-2; j_gene: TRBJ1-1; d_gene: NA; abundance: NA; CDR3aa: CASSLTSYYTEAFF; CDR3nt: TGTGCCAGCAGCTTGACCTCTTACTATACTGAAGCTTTCTTT
v_gene: TRBV7-2; j_gene: TRBJ1-1; d_gene: TRBD1; abundance: once; CDR3aa: CASSPRQGRSGAFF; CDR3nt: TGTGCCAGCAGCCCACGACAGGGAAGGAGCGGAGCTTTCTTT
v_gene: TRBV5-4; j_gene: TRBJ2-6; d_gene: TRBD2; abundance: NA; CDR3aa: CASSLSAGVLSGANVLTF; CDR3nt: TGTGCCAGCAGCTTGTCGGCGGGGGTACTCTCTGGGGCCAACGTCCTGACTTTC
v_gene: TRBV6-1; j_gene: TRBJ1-5; d_gene: TRBD1; abundance: once; CDR3aa: CASSEVGQGKLNQMQPQHF; CDR3nt: TGTGCCAGCAGTGAAGTCGGACAGGGGAAATTGAATCAAATGCAGCCCCAGCATTTT
v_gene: TRBV11-2; j_gene: TRBJ2-7; d_gene: NA; abundance: NA; CDR3aa: CASSYLATTTYEQYF; CDR3nt: TGTGCCAGCAGCTACCTAGCGACTACCACCTACGAGCAGTACTTC
v_gene: TRBV2; j_gene: TRBJ1-1; d_gene: NA; abundance: few; CDR3aa: CASRPGGLRQVNTEAFF; CDR3nt: TGTGCCAGCAGGCCCGGGGGGTTGAGACAGGTGAACACTGAAGCTTTCTTT
v_gene: TRBV27; j_gene: TRBJ1-5; d_gene: NA; abundance: NA; CDR3aa: CASSSTTGTIQPQHF; CDR3nt: TGTGCCAGCAGTTCAACGACAGGTACAATACAGCCCCAGCATTTT
v_gene: TRBV27; j_gene: TRBJ1-3; d_gene: NA; abundance: NA; CDR3aa: CARVTGFGSGNTIYF; CDR3nt: TGTGCCAGGGTGACAGGTTTCGGGTCTGGAAACACCATATATTTT
v_gene: TRBV7-3; j_gene: TRBJ2-7; d_gene: TRBD2; abundance: NA; CDR3aa: CASSPRTSGPYEQYF; CDR3nt: TGTGCCAGCAGCCCGCGGACTAGCGGCCCCTACGAGCAGTACTTC
v_gene: TRBV19; j_gene: TRBJ1-2; d_gene: NA; abundance: NA; CDR3aa: CASSIGKSGGYGYTF; CDR3nt: TGTGCCAGTAGTATTGGCAAATCGGGGGGCTATGGCTACACCTTC
v_gene: TRBV6-1; j_gene: TRBJ2-5; d_gene: NA; abundance: once; CDR3aa: CASSEGILDSRETQYF; CDR3nt: TGTGCCAGCAGTGAGGGAATCTTGGACAGCCGGGAGACCCAGTACTTC
v_gene: TRBV19; j_gene: TRBJ1-3; d_gene: NA; abundance: NA; CDR3aa: CASRSRAGNTIYF; CDR3nt: TGTGCCAGTAGATCAAGAGCTGGAAACACCATATATTTT
v_gene: TRBV7-6; j_gene: TRBJ2-3; d_gene: NA; abundance: once; CDR3aa: CASSLKVQGVTDTQYF; CDR3nt: TGTGCCAGCAGCTTAAAGGTCCAGGGCGTCACAGATACGCAGTATTTT
v_gene: TRBV10-2; j_gene: TRBJ2-2; d_gene: TRBD2; abundance: NA; CDR3aa: CASSEILAGRPGELFF; CDR3nt: TGCGCCAGCAGTGAGATACTAGCGGGGCGTCCCGGGGAGCTGTTTTTT
v_gene: TRBV7-6; j_gene: TRBJ2-1; d_gene: TRBD2; abundance: NA; CDR3aa: CASSTGGGSYNEQFF; CDR3nt: TGTGCCAGCAGCACTGGGGGGGGTTCCTACAATGAGCAGTTCTTC
v_gene: TRBV5-1; j_gene: TRBJ2-5; d_gene: TRBD1; abundance: NA; CDR3aa: CASSLEGQARTQYF; CDR3nt: TGCGCCAGCAGCTTGGAAGGACAGGCGAGGACCCAGTACTTC
v_gene: TRBV9; j_gene: TRBJ2-6; d_gene: TRBD1; abundance: NA; CDR3aa: CASSGPGQGFSGANVLTF; CDR3nt: TGTGCCAGCAGCGGGCCGGGACAGGGTTTCTCTGGGGCCAACGTCCTGACTTTC
v_gene: TRBV19; j_gene: TRBJ1-3; d_gene: TRBD1; abundance: NA; CDR3aa: CASSSGQPDSGNTIYF; CDR3nt: TGTGCCAGTAGTTCGGGACAGCCTGACTCTGGAAACACCATATATTTT
v_gene: TRBV2; j_gene: TRBJ1-1; d_gene: NA; abundance: NA; CDR3aa: CASSARVAGTEAFF; CDR3nt: TGTGCCAGCAGTGCCAGGGTGGCTGGCACTGAAGCTTTCTTT
v_gene: TRBV19; j_gene: TRBJ2-4; d_gene: TRBD2; abundance: NA; CDR3aa: CASSIRRTSGRAKNIQYF; CDR3nt: TGTGCCAGTAGTATAAGAAGGACTAGCGGGAGGGCAAAAAACATTCAGTACTTC
v_gene: TRBV11-2; j_gene: TRBJ2-7; d_gene: TRBD1; abundance: few; CDR3aa: CASSSPDRHEQYF; CDR3nt: TGTGCCAGCAGCTCACCGGACAGGCACGAGCAGTACTTC
v_gene: TRBV10-3; j_gene: TRBJ2-1; d_gene: NA; abundance: NA; CDR3aa: CAISEVRAGIINEQFF; CDR3nt: TGTGCCATCAGTGAAGTAAGGGCGGGAATTATCAATGAGCAGTTCTTC
v_gene: TRBV5-1; j_gene: TRBJ2-7; d_gene: NA; abundance: NA; CDR3aa: CASSLDGYEQYF; CDR3nt: TGCGCCAGCAGCTTGGACGGCTACGAGCAGTACTTC
v_gene: TRBV19; j_gene: TRBJ2-1; d_gene: TRBD2; abundance: NA; CDR3aa: CASSPLTSGRSHEQFF; CDR3nt: TGTGCCAGTAGTCCCTTAACTAGCGGGAGGAGTCATGAGCAGTTCTTC
v_gene: TRBV11-2; j_gene: TRBJ2-1; d_gene: TRBD2; abundance: NA; CDR3aa: CASSVTSGPYNEQFF; CDR3nt: TGTGCCAGCAGCGTGACTAGCGGGCCCTACAATGAGCAGTTCTTC
v_gene: TRBV6-8; j_gene: TRBJ2-2; d_gene: TRBD2; abundance: NA; CDR3aa: CARGGEPGPGELFF; CDR3nt: TGTGCCAGGGGGGGGGAGCCGGGCCCCGGGGAGCTGTTTTTT